A single T cell receptor beta chain is shown here with its context. Seattle patient enrollment occurred during active infection, with longitudinal follow-up thereafter. This entry is derived from a study of blood T cell repertoires in COVID-19. Study in general: From the United States, Italy and Spain came samples of acute and convalescent COVID-19.

Per the germline V gene, CDR1 is SGDLS and CDR2 is YYNGEE. The CDR3 is 14 amino acids. The ends were cut back, 2 bases at V and 6 bases at J, with 9 bases in the middle. In the authors' workflow: Amplification of reference gene primers was used by the study to estimate nucleated cell counts. Measured with immunoSEQ multiplex PCR; TCRdb has only the in-frame clones, and not every one. The V and J calls and the clone size are those of that table, but D and trimming were determined from the DNA. This table has approximately 210,000 clones, more than 80% appearing once. The origin of this receptor is a woman of 80 years or more with COVID-19, enrolled during active disease. Sequencing was performed on peripheral blood. The rearrangement links TRBV9 to TRBJ1-6; D not resolved. The CDR3 DNA is TGTGCCAGCAGCGTCCGGGTCTTTAATTCACCCCTCCACTTT. Amino acid sequence: CASSVRVFNSPLHF.